This TCR beta chain derives from a study of cytomegalovirus exposure and HLA in healthy donors. This CDR3 region has 15 residues. From germline, CDR1 is SGHRS and CDR2 YFSETQ. V lost 0 bases and J lost 0, with 9 bases in between. TCRdb's copy holds only in-frame clones and misses some; the assay was immunoSEQ multiplex PCR. The sample includes fewer than 200,000 clones, 80% to 90% seen only once; the top ten take approximately 2.2%. The TCR sequence derives from a woman aged 18-29 years in good health and CMV-seronegative. Sequencing was done on a sample of PBMCs. The V call is TRBV5-1, the J call TRBJ1-1; maybe TRBD1 (5 bases). The CDR3 bases are TGCGCCAGCAGCTTGGTTGGGGCCATGAACACTGAAGCTTTCTTT. It specifies CASSLVGAMNTEAFF.